Described below is a single T cell receptor beta chain sequence and its context. The antigen is not known. Treatment of the sample: oral pan-JAK inhibitor, 5-10 mg twice daily. Extracted RNA was reverse transcribed, and the resulting cDNA served as sequencing template. Repertoires were generated with immunoSEQ multiplex PCR, while TCRdb's copy carries only in-frame clones and drops some. The sample carries roughly 100,000 clones, almost 60% recorded once. The data originate from a study of CD8+ T cells in alopecia areata. The wider study: Treatment comprised oral tofacitinib, 5 to 10 mg twice daily, in treated patients. Findings of the study overall: Expanded CD8+ clones among the top 100, as well as scalp clonality, were significantly decreased by tofacitinib.

J was trimmed by 9 bases and V by 6 bases; bases with no gene match: 1. This CDR3 comprises 11 residues. CDR1 and CDR2 from the germline V gene are SGHAT and FQNNGV. J is TRBJ2-1 and V is TRBV11-2, with 8 positions matching TRBD2. The sequencing here drew on CD8+ T cells sorted from blood, taken between weeks 55 and 65, from a patient treated with tofacitinib. This TCR came from a human donor with alopecia areata. CDR3: CASRSGGEQFF. The CDR3 DNA reads TGTGCCAGCAGGAGCGGGGGTGAGCAGTTCTTC.